The 30 T cell receptor beta chains given below trace back to one sample, sequenced in a study of early T cells in non-severe SARS-CoV-2 infection. One entry per CDR3 protein, called by TCRdb with MiXCR from the 5' RACE reads. The table lists tens of thousands of distinct CDR3 sequences, roughly 17% of them singletons. The sample was whole blood, taken at baseline. These receptors were taken from an adult who was a healthcare worker with PCR-confirmed SARS-CoV-2 infection or an uninfected control (not recorded which).

This clonotype has just a few counts. The chain has TRBV4-3 and TRBJ2-1; D possibly corresponds to TRBD2 (5 bases). CDR1 is LGHNA, CDR2 YSLEER, per germline. The CDR3 loop spans 16 amino acids. V was pared by 1 base and J by 0 bases, with 10 bases between. In DNA form, the CDR3 reads TGCGCCAGCAGCCAAGCAGTGGGGAGCTCCTACAATGAGCAGTTCTTC. It yields the protein CASSQAVGSSYNEQFF.

This clonotype was picked up many times. The genes are TRBV2 and TRBJ2-1, with D perhaps TRBD2 (6 bases). V was clipped by 8 bases and J by 4 bases, with 21 bases between them. This CDR3 is 16 amino acids long. CDR1 and CDR2 from the germline V gene are SNHLY and FYNNEI. The CDR3 bases are TGTGCCAGCTCAAGCAGGACAAGCGGGTCTTACAATGAGCAGTTCTTC. It yields the protein CASSSRTSGSYNEQFF.

The chain combines TRBV20-1 with TRBJ1-2; D uncertain. Trimming cost V 0 bases and J 1 base, with 9 bases left between them. Germline lookup yields CDR1 DFQATT and CDR2 SNEGSKA (reference sequence). This CDR3 is 14 amino acids long. In nucleotides, the CDR3 is TGCAGTGCTAGAGATCTAAGGGTTAACTATGGCTACACCTTC. Translating it yields CSARDLRVNYGYTF.

V usage is TRBV28 and J usage is TRBJ2-7, with 7 bases fitting TRBD1. Germline trimming cut 2 bases from V and 8 bases from J; bases unmatched to any gene: 0. This CDR3 comprises 11 residues. From germline, CDR1 is MDHEN and CDR2 SYDVKM. CDR3 protein: CASSLRGQQYF. Here the CDR3 DNA reads TGTGCCAGCAGTTTAAGGGGGCAGCAGTACTTC.

This chain links TRBV27 with TRBJ2-5; no firm D call. Trimming removed 1 base from V and 3 bases from J, with 9 bases in between. The CDR3 has 14 residues. Germline V gene sequence: CDR1 MNHEY, CDR2 SMNVEV (reference sequence). CDR3 loop: CASSLWASEETQYF. The CDR3 DNA reads as TGTGCCAGCAGTTTATGGGCTTCCGAAGAGACCCAGTACTTC.

The chain is built from TRBV10-3 and TRBJ2-7, with 7 bases identical to TRBD2. Germline V gives CDR1 ENHRY, CDR2 SYGVKD. This CDR3 contains 13 residues. V trimming: 8 bases; J trimming: 4 bases; junction bases outside the gene matches: 8. DNA of the CDR3: TGTGCCATCTGGGGGGGAGAGACTTACGAGCAGTACTTC. Translation: CAIWGGETYEQYF.

The sample holds a few counts of this clonotype. The rearrangement uses TRBV7-6 and TRBJ1-2; TRBD1 might be the D (5 bases). The CDR3 has 18 residues. Trimming removed 2 bases at V and 4 bases at J, with 23 bases between. CDR1 and CDR2 from the germline V gene are SGHVS and FNYEAQ. The CDR3 sequence is CASSLTIRPGDGPYGYTF. The DNA of the CDR3 is TGTGCCAGCAGCTTAACTATTCGTCCTGGGGACGGACCCTATGGCTACACCTTC. Supplemented by reference TRBV7-6 and TRBJ1-2, the full variable domain reads GAGVSQSPRYKVTKRGQDVALRCDPISGHVSLYWYRQALGQGPEFLTYFNYEAQQDKSGLPNDRFSAERPEGSISTLTIQRTEQRDSAMYRCASSLTIRPGDGPYGYTFGSGTRLTVV.

In this sample, this clonotype turned up a few times. J is TRBJ2-1 and V is TRBV5-1, with D perhaps TRBD2 (6 bases). Trimming left V 4 bases short and J 2 bases short, with 16 bases between. From germline, CDR1 is SGHRS and CDR2 YFSETQ. The CDR3 consists of 16 residues. This CDR3 is CASSPIGTGTYNEQFF. The DNA for the CDR3 is TGCGCCAGCAGCCCGATCGGGACTGGGACCTACAATGAGCAGTTCTTC.

This clonotype was recorded a few times. This rearrangement joins TRBV4-1 to TRBJ2-1; D is undetermined. V shed 4 bases and J shed 7 bases, with 20 bases lying between them. Looked up from germline, CDR1 is MGHRA and CDR2 is YSYEKL. This CDR3 spans 16 amino acids. The CDR3 spells CASSPMTPTLGNEQFF. The CDR3, as DNA: TGCGCCAGCAGCCCCATGACTCCTACCTTGGGGAATGAGCAGTTCTTC.

The chain has TRBV20-1 and TRBJ2-3; no definite D call. The CDR3 runs to 12 residues. In germline, CDR1 is DFQATT, CDR2 SNEGSKA (reference sequence). The ends were cut back, 3 bases at V and 5 bases at J, with 9 bases in the middle. The CDR3 loop is CSARKGRDTQYF. The CDR3 region has the DNA TGCAGTGCTAGGAAGGGCAGAGATACGCAGTATTTT.

This clonotype was detected many times. The gene calls are TRBV5-4 and TRBJ1-1; D ambiguous. V was clipped by 0 bases and J by 10 bases, with 10 bases between them. The CDR3 length is 12 residues. Germline CDR1 reads SGHNT; CDR2 reads YYREEE (reference sequence). The DNA for the CDR3 is TGTGCCAGCAGCTTGGATGGGCGGGGAGCTTTCTTT. Translating gives CASSLDGRGAFF.

V usage is TRBV12-3 or TRBV12-4 and J usage is TRBJ1-5, with 8 bases fitting TRBD1. V lost 5 bases and J lost 6; bases outside the gene matches: 6. The CDR3 covers 14 residues. The CDR3 DNA reads TGTGCCAGCAGTCAAGACAGGGGTGGTCAGCCCCAGCATTTT. It codes for CASSQDRGGQPQHF.

This clonotype occurred a few times. V and J are TRBV29-1 and TRBJ2-3; possibly TRBD2 for D (5 bases). Germline V gives CDR1 SQVTM, CDR2 ANQGSEA. The CDR3 consists of 13 residues. V was cut by 4 bases and J by 7 bases, with 15 bases left in between. CDR3 nucleotides: TGCAGCGTTGTGGATGGGAGCAGAAATACGCAGTATTTT. Its protein product is CSVVDGSRNTQYF.

This sequence joins TRBV24-1 and TRBJ1-5; D is ambiguous. The germline CDR1 and CDR2 sequences are KGHDR and SFDVKD. V lost 3 bases to trimming and J lost 0 bases, with 5 bases between them. CDR3 length: 14 amino acids. CDR3 residues: CATSDSYSNQPQHF. CDR3 nucleotides: TGTGCCACCAGTGATAGTTATAGCAATCAGCCCCAGCATTTT.

The chain is built from TRBV5-1 and TRBJ2-5, with 7 bases that match TRBD2. CDR1 is SGHRS, CDR2 YFSETQ, per germline. This CDR3 contains 13 residues. Unmatched junction bases numbered 3, after V lost 7 bases and J lost 0 bases. The CDR3 DNA reads TGCGCCAGCGCAGGGACTAACCAAGAGACCCAGTACTTC. This gives the protein CASAGTNQETQYF.

The chain joins TRBV16 to TRBJ1-1; D call uncertain. The germline V gene encodes CDR1 KGHSY and CDR2 FQNENV. The CDR3 runs 12 residues. V lost 7 bases to trimming and J lost 4 bases, with 10 bases between them. The CDR3 protein is CASNLKGTEAFF. CDR3 bases: TGTGCCAGCAACCTCAAGGGCACTGAAGCTTTCTTT.

This clonotype has ten or more counts. V is TRBV28 and J is TRBJ1-2; D uncertain. The CDR3 runs 13 residues. CDR1 MDHEN and CDR2 SYDVKM come from the germline V gene. Trimming removed 5 bases from V and 7 bases from J, with 14 bases in between. CDR3 residues: CASSTPLFPGYTF. DNA for the CDR3: TGTGCCAGCAGTACACCCCTCTTCCCTGGCTACACCTTC.

The chain carries TRBV20-1 and TRBJ1-2, with unresolved D. Trimming took 6 bases from V and 8 from J, leaving 16 bases between them. The CDR3 contains 12 residues. The germline gives CDR1 DFQATT, CDR2 SNEGSKA (reference sequence). The CDR3 nucleotides read TGCAGTGCCACAAGGACGGAGGCAGGCTACACCTTC. This gives the protein CSATRTEAGYTF.

The table lists this clonotype with a few counts. The chain has TRBV4-2 and TRBJ2-1; TRBD2 agrees at 10 bases. The V segment lost 1 base and the J segment 4 bases; nucleotides outside the gene matches: 4. Germline CDR1 LGHNA, CDR2 YNFKEQ. There are 16 residues in the CDR3. The CDR3 DNA reads TGTGCCAGCAGCCAAGGGGCACTAGCGGGGTACAATGAGCAGTTCTTC. It encodes CASSQGALAGYNEQFF.

This clonotype came up a few times. The chain has TRBV14 and TRBJ1-4, with D possibly being TRBD1 (5 bases). Trimming stripped 1 base from V and 8 bases from J, with 14 bases between. CDR1 SGHDN and CDR2 FVKESK come from the germline V gene. The CDR3 runs 15 residues. The CDR3 DNA sequence: TGTGCCAGCAGCCAAGGGATAAGGGGTGGCGAAAAACTGTTTTTT. Protein: CASSQGIRGGEKLFF.

This clonotype was seen more than once but under ten times. This chain uses TRBV28 with TRBJ2-5; possibly TRBD2 for D (5 bases). Trimming stripped 6 bases from V and 7 bases from J, with 18 bases between. From germline, CDR1 is MDHEN and CDR2 SYDVKM. This CDR3 is built from 14 residues. The CDR3 reads CASRLPGIPGTQYF. The CDR3 bases are TGTGCCAGCAGACTTCCCGGGATTCCGGGGACCCAGTACTTC.

In this sample, this clonotype turned up a few times. The CDR3 coding sequence is TGTGCCAGCAGCTTGAGGAGGGCCCAAGATACGCAGTATTTT. Translated, it gives CASSLRRAQDTQYF. The V gene is TRBV7-2, the J gene TRBJ2-3; possibly TRBD2 for D (6 bases). Trimming left V 3 bases short and J 5 bases short, with 12 bases between. CDR3 length: 14 residues. CDR1 is SGHTA and CDR2 is FQGNSA in the germline V gene.

Only a few counts were recorded for this clonotype. The J gene is TRBJ2-2, the V gene TRBV6-4; D is undetermined. Germline CDR1 is MRHNA and CDR2 is SNTAGT. This CDR3 is 13 amino acids long. The ends were cut back, 3 bases at V and 3 bases at J, with 5 bases in the middle. CDR3 DNA: TGTGCCAGCAGTGAAGACTACACCGGGGAGCTGTTTTTT. This gives the protein CASSEDYTGELFF.

This clonotype was seen repeatedly, ten times or more. The V call is TRBV18, the J call TRBJ2-5; D gene uncertain. V lost 3 bases and J lost 3, with 14 bases in between. The CDR3 is 15 residues long. Germline lookup yields CDR1 KGHSH and CDR2 LQKENI. The CDR3 sequence is CASSPLADLKETQYF. The CDR3 region has the DNA TGTGCCAGCTCACCGTTGGCGGACCTAAAAGAGACCCAGTACTTC.

This rearrangement joins TRBV28 to TRBJ1-2, with unresolved D. This CDR3 region has 16 residues. Germline V CDR1 and CDR2: MDHEN, SYDVKM. Trimming pared 4 bases from V and 3 bases from J, leaving 18 bases between. This CDR3 is CASSSPRSSRDYGYTF. DNA of the CDR3: TGTGCCAGCAGTTCCCCCCGAAGCAGTAGGGACTATGGCTACACCTTC.

The chain carries TRBV27 and TRBJ2-3; the D is unclear. CDR3 length equals 14 residues. Germline V gives CDR1 MNHEY, CDR2 SMNVEV (reference sequence). The germline V and J ends were trimmed by 4 bases and 1 base, with 9 bases remaining between them. CDR3 residues: CASSSGFGTDTQYF. CDR3 bases: TGTGCCAGCAGTTCGGGTTTTGGCACAGATACGCAGTATTTT.

This clonotype came up many times. This chain connects TRBV4-1 to TRBJ1-6; possibly TRBD1 for D (5 bases). Germline V gene data show CDR1 as MGHRA and CDR2 as YSYEKL. This CDR3 is built from 12 residues. V was shortened by 1 base and J by 14 bases, with 9 bases between the two germline ends. CDR3 region: CASSQGVGALHF. In DNA form, the CDR3 reads TGCGCCAGCAGCCAAGGAGTGGGGGCCCTCCACTTT.

The sample holds a few counts of this clonotype. With a much larger clone just one base away, this may be a read error. The V and J genes are TRBV20-1 and TRBJ1-2; unclear D gene. CDR1 and CDR2 from the germline V gene are DFQATT and SNEGSKA (reference sequence). CDR3 length: 12 residues. The V gene lost 3 bases and the J gene lost 3 bases, with 8 bases spanning the gap. In nucleotides, the CDR3 is TGCAGTGCTAGTTTTTCGGACTATGGCTACACCTTC. Translation: CSASFSDYGYTF.

The table lists this clonotype with many counts. This chain joins TRBV7-9 and TRBJ2-3, with a possible D match to TRBD2 (5 bases). CDR1 and CDR2 from the germline V gene are SEHNR and FQNEAQ (reference sequence). The CDR3 totals 14 residues. Trimming left V 5 bases short and J 2 bases short, with 11 bases between. CDR3 nucleotides: TGTGCCAGCAGCCCGAGAGCGGACACAGATACGCAGTATTTT. Amino acid sequence: CASSPRADTDTQYF.

In this sample, this clonotype turned up a few times. The CDR3 sequence: CASSEMALNTDTQYF. The CDR3 coding sequence is TGTGCCAGCAGTGAGATGGCCCTGAACACAGATACGCAGTATTTT. This chain joins TRBV6-4 and TRBJ2-3; D is ambiguous. Trimming removed 3 bases from V and 2 bases from J, with 12 bases in between. The CDR3 is 15 residues long. The germline CDR1 and CDR2 sequences are MRHNA and SNTAGT.